The clone carrying this T cell receptor (beta chain) was counted only a few times. The data originate from a study of blood T cell repertoires in COVID-19. At the level of the study: In each case, the material was cDNA or gDNA derived from T cells, B-cell-depleted T cells, or PBMCs.

Original data processing: The authors estimated nucleated cell counts from reference gene primer amplification. Sequencing was performed with immunoSEQ multiplex PCR; in TCRdb, only in-frame clones are kept and a portion is missing. V, J and clone size are taken as reported in that table, and D and trimming were inferred from the DNA itself. The table has 73,000 or so clones, 73% seen once. This CDR3 is 17 amino acids long. With 2 bases clipped from V and 1 base from J, the junction kept 8 bases outside the gene matches. CDR1 is MNHNS, CDR2 SASEGT, per germline. The source material was peripheral blood. The sequence was obtained from a man aged 55-75 years with acute or convalescent COVID-19. V is TRBV6-1 and J is TRBJ2-5, with 9 bases identical to TRBD2. CDR3 amino acids: CASSETGGSGSQETQYF. The CDR3 DNA reads TGTGCCAGCAGTGAAACGGGGGGTAGCGGGAGCCAAGAGACCCAGTACTTC.